This is a list of T cell receptor beta chains from one sample in a study of cytomegalovirus exposure and HLA in healthy donors. TCRdb's copy holds only in-frame clones and misses some; the assay was immunoSEQ multiplex PCR. The sample consists of over 150,000 clones, 65% to 85% of them appearing once. Sequencing was done on a sample of PBMCs. These receptors all come from a woman in her late teens or twenties in good health and CMV-seronegative. CDR3s include the opening cysteine and the closing phenylalanine or tryptophan. The order of the fields is J gene, V gene, clone size, D gene, CDR3 protein, CDR3 DNA. The D gene is left open where the match is weak. Where a row states a size, it is once, few, many or the class of an expanded clone; other rows omit it.

>TRBJ1-6|TRBV6-5|.|TRBD1
CASSYSRGTGPSPLHF
TGTGCCAGCAGTTACTCGAGGGGGACAGGGCCCTCACCCCTCCACTTT
>TRBJ2-1|TRBV14|.|.
CASSQERGTGQFF
TGTGCCAGCAGCCAAGAACGGGGGACGGGGCAGTTCTTC
>TRBJ2-7|TRBV18|few|.
CASSPPGWSSYEQYF
TGTGCCAGCTCACCTCCGGGGTGGAGCTCCTACGAGCAGTACTTC
>TRBJ1-1|TRBV10-2|.|.
CASNEGMNTEAFF
TGCGCCAGCAACGAGGGCATGAACACTGAAGCTTTCTTT
>TRBJ1-2|TRBV5-1|.|.
CASSFQRYGYTF
TGCGCCAGCAGCTTTCAACGGTATGGCTACACCTTC
>TRBJ1-1|TRBV5-1|.|TRBD1
CASSLEGGQGENTEAFF
TGCGCCAGCAGCCTCGAAGGGGGACAGGGTGAGAACACTGAGGCTTTCTTT
>TRBJ1-5|TRBV6-1|.|.
CASSEERSGVQPQHF
TGTGCCAGCAGTGAAGAAAGGTCAGGGGTTCAGCCCCAGCATTTT
>TRBJ1-1|TRBV7-2|.|.
CASSLSMPGEGAFF
TGTGCCAGCAGCTTATCGATGCCAGGGGAGGGTGCTTTCTTT
>TRBJ1-1|TRBV7-9|.|.
CASSLPRYQNTEAFF
TGTGCCAGCAGCTTGCCCCGCTACCAGAACACTGAAGCTTTCTTT
>TRBJ2-7|TRBV9|.|TRBD2
CASSVDGGGAYEQYF
TGTGCCAGCAGCGTAGACGGCGGGGGGGCCTACGAGCAGTACTTC
>TRBJ2-5|TRBV29-1|.|.
CSVEPGLTQYF
TGCAGCGTTGAACCGGGATTGACCCAGTACTTC
>TRBJ1-3|TRBV9|.|.
CASSVGLAGAASYYSGNTIYF
TGTGCCAGCAGCGTGGGCCTTGCTGGGGCAGCCTCTTACTACTCTGGAAACACCATATATTTT
>TRBJ1-5|TRBV19|.|.
CASSGQGYWPQHF
TGTGCCAGTAGTGGCCAGGGGTATTGGCCCCAGCATTTT
>TRBJ2-3|TRBV6-4|.|TRBD2
CASSDSPAGGYTDTQYF
TGTGCCAGCAGTGACTCCCCAGCGGGGGGGTACACAGATACGCAGTATTTT
>TRBJ1-5|TRBV2|.|.
CASSDSGVGNQPQHF
TGTGCCAGCAGTGATAGCGGGGTGGGCAATCAGCCCCAGCATTTT
>TRBJ2-5|TRBV27|.|TRBD2
CASRRTSVNQETQYF
TGTGCCAGCAGGAGGACTAGCGTGAACCAAGAGACCCAGTACTTC
>TRBJ2-1|TRBV11-2|.|.
CASSRLTSYNEQFF
TGTGCCAGCAGCCGGCTAACTAGCTACAATGAGCAGTTCTTC
>TRBJ2-5|TRBV5-1|.|TRBD1
CASSRMGQGQETQYF
TGCGCCAGCAGCCGTATGGGACAGGGACAAGAGACCCAGTACTTC
>TRBJ2-1|TRBV13|.|TRBD2
CASTLEGLAGLVDEQFF
TGTGCCAGCACCCTAGAGGGCCTAGCGGGATTAGTGGATGAGCAGTTCTTC
>TRBJ2-5|TRBV6-5|once|TRBD2
CASSTPTSGEETQYF
TGTGCCAGCAGTACGCCGACTAGCGGGGAAGAGACCCAGTACTTC
>TRBJ2-7|TRBV28|.|TRBD1
CASSTHRGRAYEQYF
TGTGCCAGCAGTACCCACAGGGGGCGCGCGTACGAGCAGTACTTC
>TRBJ2-5|TRBV29-1|.|.
CSVELEDSYQETQYF
TGCAGCGTTGAATTAGAGGACAGCTACCAAGAGACCCAGTACTTC
>TRBJ1-1|TRBV30|.|.
CAWSAEGTEAFF
TGTGCCTGGAGTGCGGAGGGGACTGAAGCTTTCTTT
>TRBJ1-1|TRBV18|.|TRBD1
CASSPTGGRAFF
TGTGCCAGCTCACCTACAGGGGGTAGGGCTTTCTTT
>TRBJ1-1|TRBV5-4|.|TRBD1
CASSLSTGFYTEAFF
TGTGCCAGCAGCTTATCGACAGGGTTCTACACTGAAGCTTTCTTT
>TRBJ1-5|TRBV5-6|.|TRBD1
CASSRQGTNQPQHF
TGTGCCAGCAGCCGACAGGGGACTAATCAGCCCCAGCATTTT
>TRBJ2-7|TRBV6-1|.|TRBD1
CASSEWRDRGSYEQYF
TGTGCCAGCAGTGAATGGCGGGACAGGGGCTCCTACGAGCAGTACTTC
>TRBJ2-7|TRBV7-2|once|TRBD2
CASSILAGGPSEQYF
TGTGCCAGCAGCATCCTAGCGGGAGGACCTTCAGAGCAGTACTTC
>TRBJ2-7|TRBV28|.|.
CASSRDSLTHEQYF
TGTGCCAGCAGTCGGGACTCCTTAACGCACGAGCAGTACTTC
>TRBJ1-2|TRBV6-1|.|TRBD1
CASRDGTGVYGYTF
TGTGCCAGCAGAGACGGGACAGGGGTCTATGGCTACACCTTC
>TRBJ2-7|TRBV5-1|.|.
CASSREEGAQYF
TGCGCCAGCAGCCGAGAGGAGGGAGCGCAGTACTTC
>TRBJ2-2|TRBV19|once|.
CASSILARDTGELFF
TGTGCCAGTAGTATTCTAGCGAGAGACACCGGGGAGCTGTTTTTT
>TRBJ2-7|TRBV10-2|few|.
CASSELEETHEQYF
TGCGCCAGCAGTGAACTAGAGGAAACCCACGAGCAGTACTTC
>TRBJ1-2|TRBV27|.|.
CALQKNYGYTF
TGTGCCTTACAGAAGAACTATGGCTACACCTTC
>TRBJ1-2|TRBV7-2|.|.
CASSLPVANYGYTF
TGTGCCAGCAGCCTGCCGGTAGCTAACTATGGCTACACCTTC
>TRBJ1-1|TRBV6-5|few|TRBD1
CASTDRGGSEAFF
TGTGCCAGCACCGACAGGGGAGGGAGCGAAGCTTTCTTT
>TRBJ1-2|TRBV7-9|.|.
CASSSVRQDNYGYTF
TGTGCCAGCAGCTCCGTACGACAGGATAACTATGGCTACACCTTC
>TRBJ2-3|TRBV28|.|TRBD1
CASSFYLTGDGDTQYF
TGTGCCAGCAGTTTCTACCTGACAGGGGATGGCGATACGCAGTATTTT
>TRBJ1-4|TRBV5-6|few|.
CASSLPGHTEKLFF
TGTGCCAGCAGCCTCCCAGGGCACACCGAAAAACTGTTTTTT
>TRBJ1-1|TRBV6-5|.|.
CASSLNRASEAFF
TGTGCCAGCAGTCTGAACAGGGCTTCCGAAGCTTTCTTT
>TRBJ2-3|TRBV6-1|once|TRBD2
CASSGGLAGGTDTQYF
TGTGCCAGCAGTGGGGGACTAGCGGGGGGCACAGATACGCAGTATTTT
>TRBJ2-5|TRBV5-6|.|.
CASSSHGASEETQYF
TGTGCCAGCAGCTCCCATGGGGCTAGCGAAGAGACCCAGTACTTC
>TRBJ2-7|TRBV18|.|TRBD2
CASSPMTAGEQYF
TGTGCCAGCTCACCGATGACAGCGGGGGAGCAGTACTTC
>TRBJ2-7|TRBV9|few|.
CASSVGSSVDEQYF
TGTGCCAGCAGCGTAGGGAGTAGCGTGGACGAGCAGTACTTC
>TRBJ2-7|TRBV5-1|once|.
CASSLQQGYDSYEQYF
TGCGCCAGCAGCCTGCAACAGGGATATGACTCCTACGAGCAGTACTTC
>TRBJ1-1|TRBV5-6|.|.
CASSQQGLNTEAFF
TGTGCCAGCAGCCAGCAGGGTTTGAACACTGAAGCTTTCTTT
>TRBJ1-4|TRBV18|.|.
CASSPPQRTREKLFF
TGTGCCAGCTCACCACCTCAGCGGACGCGGGAAAAACTGTTTTTT
>TRBJ2-2|TRBV4-2|.|TRBD2
CASSQEGLAGTGELFF
TGTGCCAGCAGCCAGGAGGGACTAGCGGGAACCGGGGAGCTGTTTTTT
>TRBJ2-2|TRBV7-8|.|.
CASSLVSANTGELFF
TGTGCCAGCAGCTTAGTTTCAGCGAACACCGGGGAGCTGTTTTTT
>TRBJ2-7|TRBV11-2|.|TRBD2
CASSATSGSSYEQYF
TGTGCCAGCAGCGCGACTAGCGGTAGCTCCTACGAGCAGTACTTC
>TRBJ2-1|TRBV7-9|.|TRBD2
CASSFPSGRDEQFF
TGTGCCAGCAGCTTCCCTAGCGGGAGGGATGAGCAGTTCTTC
>TRBJ2-7|TRBV30|.|.
CAWSPPGGVSSYEQYF
TGTGCCTGGAGTCCCCCCGGAGGAGTTAGCTCCTACGAGCAGTACTTC
>TRBJ2-6|TRBV19|.|TRBD1
CASSSRTGRSGANVLTF
TGTGCCAGTAGTTCCCGGACAGGGCGCTCTGGGGCCAACGTCCTGACTTTC
>TRBJ2-1|TRBV28|.|TRBD1
CASSSTGFDEQFF
TGTGCCAGCAGCTCGACAGGGTTTGATGAGCAGTTCTTC
>TRBJ2-3|TRBV10-1|.|.
CASSESLTDASSTDTQYF
TGCGCCAGCAGTGAGTCCCTGACAGACGCATCTAGCACAGATACGCAGTATTTT
>TRBJ1-5|TRBV7-9|once|.
CASSSDPVSQPQHF
TGTGCCAGCAGCTCCGACCCGGTTAGCCAGCCCCAGCATTTT
>TRBJ1-2|TRBV7-2|.|.
CASSLDINYGYTF
TGTGCCAGCAGCTTAGATATTAACTATGGCTACACCTTC
>TRBJ2-1|TRBV9|.|.
CASSVAGQARRYNEQFF
TGTGCCAGCAGCGTAGCAGGGCAAGCGAGACGGTACAATGAGCAGTTCTTC
>TRBJ1-4|TRBV6-6|.|TRBD1
CASRGRTGEVNEKLFF
TGTGCCAGCAGGGGGCGTACAGGGGAAGTTAATGAAAAACTGTTTTTT